A single sample is the source of the 10 T cell receptor beta chains below, sequenced in a study of cytomegalovirus exposure and HLA in healthy donors. The study ran its PCR with 60 Vbeta and 13 Jbeta primers. Assay: immunoSEQ multiplex PCR; the TCRdb copy retains only in-frame clones and omits some. The sample lists 70,000 to 95,000 clones, more than 60% occurring once. Sequenced material: PBMCs. The receptors stem from a man aged 35 to 55 in good health and CMV-seronegative.

V and J are TRBV5-1 and TRBJ1-2, with 8 bases that match TRBD1. This CDR3 is built from 15 residues. With 0 bases clipped from V and 4 bases from J, the junction kept 5 bases outside the gene matches. The germline V gene has CDR1 SGHRS and CDR2 YFSETQ. CDR3 DNA: TGCGCCAGCAGCTTGGACGGACAGGGAGTCTATGGCTACACCTTC. This gives the protein CASSLDGQGVYGYTF.

V usage is TRBV6-5 and J usage is TRBJ2-2; a possible D gene is TRBD1 (5 bases). Trimming removed 2 bases from V and 7 bases from J, with 11 bases in between. There are 14 residues in the CDR3. CDR1 is MNHEY and CDR2 is SVGAGI in the germline V gene. In nucleotides, the CDR3 is TGTGCCAGCAGTTACGCCAGGGTCAACGGGGAGCTGTTTTTT. Translation: CASSYARVNGELFF.

The chain recombines TRBV2 with TRBJ2-7; no reliable D call. Between the trimmed V and J ends, which lost 2 bases and 0 bases, there was a span of 14 bases. This CDR3 region has 16 residues. CDR1 SNHLY and CDR2 FYNNEI come from the germline V gene. CDR3 bases: TGTGCCAGCAGTGAATCAGCGTCGATGATCTCCTACGAGCAGTACTTC. Translation: CASSESASMISYEQYF.

The chain recombines TRBV10-1 with TRBJ2-5; 11 nucleotides match TRBD2. V shed 3 bases, J shed 4 bases, and the junction held 4 bases outside the gene matches. CDR1 is WNHNN and CDR2 is SYGVQD in the germline V gene (reference sequence). The CDR3 contains 15 residues. The CDR3 DNA follows: TGCGCCAGCAGTGATACTAGCGGGAGTGTAGAGACCCAGTACTTC. This translates into CASSDTSGSVETQYF.

This clone was counted only a few times. The V gene is TRBV4-1, the J gene TRBJ2-3; D is ambiguous. Between the trimmed V and J ends, which lost 1 base and 2 bases, there was a span of 13 bases. The CDR3 spans 16 residues. CDR1 and CDR2 (germline): MGHRA, YSYEKL. The CDR3, as DNA: TGCGCCAGCAGCCAAGTTAACCTAGTGGTCACAGATACGCAGTATTTT. It codes for CASSQVNLVVTDTQYF.

The V gene is TRBV4-2, the J gene TRBJ2-7; TRBD2 might be the D (7 bases). V lost 1 base to trimming and J lost 2 bases, with 12 bases between them. This CDR3 contains 15 residues. Germline V lookup: CDR1 LGHNA, CDR2 YNFKEQ. The CDR3 here is CASSQVEGGTYEQYF. The CDR3 DNA reads TGTGCCAGCAGCCAAGTGGAGGGGGGGACCTACGAGCAGTACTTC.

The CDR3 DNA reads TGTGCCGTAAAATCCGGGACAGGGGAGTTTAGGAGCTCTGGGGCCAACGTCCTGACTTTC. Amino acid sequence: CAVKSGTGEFRSSGANVLTF. The rearrangement links TRBV27 to TRBJ2-6; 10 bases line up with TRBD1. CDR1 is MNHEY and CDR2 is SMNVEV in the germline V gene (reference sequence). The CDR3 covers 20 residues. After removal of 11 bases from V and 0 bases from J, the junction contained 19 bases not matched to a gene.

The J gene is TRBJ1-1, the V gene TRBV30; 7 bases align to TRBD1. CDR1 and CDR2 from the germline V gene are GTSNPN and SVGIG (reference sequence). The J segment lost 6 bases and the V segment lost 7 bases, leaving 11 bases of the junction unmatched. CDR3 length: 13 residues. CDR3 region: CALSLGGAAEAFF. The CDR3 DNA reads TGTGCCTTATCTTTAGGGGGCGCGGCTGAAGCTTTCTTT.

This clone has a single count. This chain connects TRBV7-2 to TRBJ2-1; D may be TRBD1 (5 bases). Deletions cut 1 base from V and 3 bases from J, with 7 bases between. The CDR3 totals 14 residues. Germline lookup yields CDR1 SGHTA and CDR2 FQGNSA. CDR3 in amino acids: CASSLVTDYNEQFF. The CDR3 nucleotides read TGTGCCAGCAGCTTAGTGACAGACTACAATGAGCAGTTCTTC.

This chain uses TRBV5-5 with TRBJ2-5, with 7 bases identical to TRBD2. This CDR3 contains 17 residues. The V gene end was trimmed by 0 bases and the J gene end by 5 bases; junction bases not matched to a gene: 13. CDR1 and CDR2 (germline): SGHKS, YYEKEE (reference sequence). CDR3 sequence (DNA): TGTGCCAGCAGCTTGGTCGGTAGCGGGTTTCCAATGGAGACCCAGTACTTC. It encodes CASSLVGSGFPMETQYF. The whole variable domain, remainder taken from reference TRBV5-5 and TRBJ2-5, is DAGVTQSPTHLIKTRGQQVTLRCSPISGHKSVSWYQQVLGQGPQFIFQYYEKEERGRGNFPDRFSARQFPNYSSELNVNALLLGDSALYLCASSLVGSGFPMETQYFGPGTRLLVL.